This T cell receptor beta chain stems from a study of T-cell memory formation after mild COVID-19. Study-wide points: A balance of CD4 and CD8 characterized clones contracting day 15 to 85, whereas later expanders leaned CD4+.

Germline V CDR1 and CDR2: SGHRS, YFSETQ. V was clipped by 4 bases and J by 5 bases, with 15 bases between them. The CDR3 contains 14 residues. A few counts support this clonotype. Its antigen is unknown. 5'RACE with constant-segment primers yielded barcoded, UMI-tagged TCR alpha and TCR beta cDNA libraries. TCRdb independently ran MiXCR on the 5' RACE reads; one entry per CDR3 protein. The sample includes 400,000 to 450,000 distinct CDR3 sequences, around 17% seen only once; the top ten take about 22%. Source material: PBMCs or a T cell subset sorted from them (not recorded which). The source is a man aged 18 to 35 who had mild COVID-19 (a few samples of this study predate the infection). Cell type and time point are not known. This chain joins TRBV5-1 and TRBJ2-5, with D perhaps matching TRBD2 (6 bases). The DNA for the CDR3 is TGCGCCAGCAGCCCGGTCCGGAGCGGGGAGACCCAGTACTTC. Its protein is CASSPVRSGETQYF.